This record concerns one T cell receptor beta chain sequence. This sample is part of a study of chemoradiotherapy in HPV16-positive cancers. TCRdb's copy holds only in-frame clones and misses some; the assay was immunoSEQ multiplex PCR. Counted here are approximately 11,000 clones, about 89% occurring once; the ten biggest clones make up under 2%. This CDR3 region has 14 residues. Germline CDR1 is LNHDA and CDR2 is SQIVND (reference sequence). Trimming took off 6 bases at V and 3 bases at J, with 12 bases between the two ends. The rearrangement uses TRBV19 and TRBJ2-1, with D maybe TRBD2 (5 bases). The TCR was taken from a human donor with HPV-associated anogenital cancer. The sample was blood, taken from a patient who underwent chemoradiotherapy. The CDR3 DNA sequence: TGTGCCAGTAGCTCCGGGAACAACTACAATGAGCAGTTCTTC. The encoded protein is CASSSGNNYNEQFF. Together with reference TRBV19 and TRBJ2-1, the CDR3 gives the full variable domain: DGGITQSPKYLFRKEGQNVTLSCEQNLNHDAMYWYRQDPGQGLRLIYYSQIVNDFQKGDIAEGYSVSREKKESFPLTVTSAQKNPTAFYLCASSSGNNYNEQFFGPGTRLTVL.